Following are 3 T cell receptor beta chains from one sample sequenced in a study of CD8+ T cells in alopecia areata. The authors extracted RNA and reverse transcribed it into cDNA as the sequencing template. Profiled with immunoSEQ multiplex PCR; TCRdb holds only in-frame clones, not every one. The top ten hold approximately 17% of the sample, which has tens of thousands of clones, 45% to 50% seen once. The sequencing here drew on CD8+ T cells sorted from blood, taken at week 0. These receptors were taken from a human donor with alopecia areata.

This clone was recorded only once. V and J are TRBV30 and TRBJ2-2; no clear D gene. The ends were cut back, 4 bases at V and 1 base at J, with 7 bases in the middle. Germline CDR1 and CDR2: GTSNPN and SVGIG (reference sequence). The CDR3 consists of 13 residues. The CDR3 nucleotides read TGTGCCTGGAATGGGGAGAACACCGGGGAGCTGTTTTTT. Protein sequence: CAWNGENTGELFF. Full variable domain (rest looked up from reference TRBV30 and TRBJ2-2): SQTIHQWPATLVQPVGSPLSLECTVEGTSNPNLYWYRQAAGRGLQLLFYSVGIGQISSEVPQNLSASRPQDRQFILSSKKLLLSDSGFYLCAWNGENTGELFFGEGSRLTVL.

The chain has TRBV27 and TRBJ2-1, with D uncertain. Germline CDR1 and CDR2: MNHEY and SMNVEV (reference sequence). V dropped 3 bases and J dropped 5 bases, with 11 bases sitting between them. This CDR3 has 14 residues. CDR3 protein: CASSLSRLNNEQFF. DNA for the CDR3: TGTGCCAGCAGTTTGTCCCGGCTGAACAATGAGCAGTTCTTC.

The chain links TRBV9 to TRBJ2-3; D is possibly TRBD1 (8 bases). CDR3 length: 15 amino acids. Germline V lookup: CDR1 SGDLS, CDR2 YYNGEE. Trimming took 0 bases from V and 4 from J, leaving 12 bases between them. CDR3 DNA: TGTGCCAGCAGCGTAGGGACAGGGAGGGCAGATACGCAGTATTTT. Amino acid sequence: CASSVGTGRADTQYF. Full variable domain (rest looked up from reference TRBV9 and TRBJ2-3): DSGVTQTPKHLITATGQRVTLRCSPRSGDLSVYWYQQSLDQGLQFLIQYYNGEERAKGNILERFSAQQFPDLHSELNLSSLELGDSALYFCASSVGTGRADTQYFGPGTRLTVL.